These T cell receptor beta chains were read from a single sample in a study of blood T cells in healthy people across ages. TCRdb re-called the 5' RACE reads through MiXCR, storing one row per CDR3 protein. This table has about 1.8 million distinct CDR3 sequences, 49% appearing once. The sequencing input was blood. Receptors were obtained from a middle-aged woman in good health. CDR3s include the opening cysteine and the closing phenylalanine or tryptophan. A D gene is named only where the DNA matches it firmly. Only some rows state a clone size, as once, few, many or a class for expanded clones.

CDR3,DNA,D,J,length,size,V
CASKSSGIASDTQYF,TGCGCCAGCAAATCTAGCGGGATCGCTTCAGATACGCAGTATTTT,TRBD2,TRBJ2-3,15,once,TRBV5-1
CASSYTGAGGSPLGPNEQFF,TGTGCCAGCAGTTACACTGGGGCGGGGGGCTCTCCTTTGGGTCCCAATGAGCAGTTCTTC,TRBD2,TRBJ2-1,20,few,TRBV6-5
CASSYGTSNEKLFF,TGTGCCAGCAGTTACGGGACCTCTAATGAAAAACTGTTTTTT,-,TRBJ1-4,14,-,TRBV6-2/TRBV6-3
CSARDRLARSSYNEQFF,TGCAGTGCTAGAGATAGACTAGCGCGGAGCTCCTACAATGAGCAGTTCTTC,TRBD2,TRBJ2-1,17,few,TRBV20-1
CASSPLTGGNNSPLHF,TGTGCCAGCAGCCCCCTGACAGGGGGAAATAATTCACCCCTCCACTTT,TRBD1,TRBJ1-6,16,-,TRBV7-9
CASSYTSGTDTQYF,TGTGCCAGCAGCTACACTAGCGGCACAGATACGCAGTATTTT,TRBD2,TRBJ2-3,14,few,TRBV6-5
CASSVESYGYTF,TGTGCCAGCAGCGTAGAGAGTTATGGCTACACCTTC,-,TRBJ1-2,12,few,TRBV7-2
CASSQDNHNEQFF,TGTGCCAGCAGCCAAGACAACCACAATGAGCAGTTCTTC,-,TRBJ2-1,13,many,TRBV3-1
CSAQTSGYSTDTQYF,TGCAGTGCTCAGACTAGCGGGTATAGCACAGATACGCAGTATTTT,TRBD2,TRBJ2-3,15,-,TRBV20-1
CASSYSRSLIQETQYF,TGTGCCAGCAGTTACTCCCGGAGTCTAATTCAAGAGACCCAGTACTTC,-,TRBJ2-5,16,-,TRBV6-2/TRBV6-3
CASMNGPSRNIQYF,TGTGCCAGCATGAACGGCCCAAGCCGAAACATTCAGTACTTC,-,TRBJ2-4,14,few,TRBV6-6
CASSFAGGQGLDTQYF,TGTGCCAGCAGCTTTGCCGGAGGGCAGGGTTTAGATACGCAGTATTTT,-,TRBJ2-3,16,-,TRBV11-2
CASSFGTSGRSSYNEQFF,TGTGCCAGCAGCTTCGGGACTAGCGGGAGGAGCTCCTACAATGAGCAGTTCTTC,TRBD2,TRBJ2-1,18,-,TRBV5-6
CASSLVVLAGGSQETQYF,TGTGCCAGCAGCTTAGTGGTCCTGGCGGGGGGTTCCCAAGAGACCCAGTACTTC,TRBD2,TRBJ2-5,18,few,TRBV7-2
CASSEKFSGGIAKNIQYF,TGTGCCAGCAGTGAAAAGTTTTCTGGGGGTATAGCCAAAAACATTCAGTACTTC,-,TRBJ2-4,18,-,TRBV6-1
CATASGSTIYF,TGTGCCACCGCGTCCGGGTCCACCATATATTTT,-,TRBJ1-3,11,once,TRBV24-1
CASSSLGQYGYTF,TGTGCCAGCAGTTCGCTGGGACAGTATGGCTACACCTTC,TRBD1,TRBJ1-2,13,-,TRBV28
CSARKNEIGAKNIQYF,TGCAGTGCTAGGAAAAACGAGATAGGAGCCAAAAACATTCAGTACTTC,-,TRBJ2-4,16,-,TRBV20-1
CSVGQVWGTGGANTEAFF,TGCAGCGTTGGGCAAGTGTGGGGGACAGGGGGGGCGAACACTGAAGCTTTCTTT,TRBD1,TRBJ1-1,18,-,TRBV29-1
CASSSRGGRGTEAFF,TGTGCCAGCAGTTCCCGGGGGGGCCGGGGCACTGAAGCTTTCTTT,-,TRBJ1-1,15,-,TRBV27
CASSLTGQRYGYTF,TGTGCCAGCAGTTTAACAGGACAGCGCTATGGCTACACCTTC,-,TRBJ1-2,14,few,TRBV28
CAISFQGGSYTF,TGTGCCATCAGTTTTCAGGGAGGGAGCTACACCTTC,-,TRBJ1-2,12,-,TRBV10-3
CASLLLAGGQETQYF,TGTGCCAGCCTCCTCCTAGCGGGGGGACAAGAGACCCAGTACTTC,TRBD2,TRBJ2-5,15,few,TRBV28
CASLPRIQETQYF,TGTGCCAGCCTACCCAGAATTCAAGAGACCCAGTACTTC,-,TRBJ2-5,13,-,TRBV28
CSGVMGGYEQYF,TGCAGTGGTGTGATGGGGGGCTACGAGCAGTACTTC,-,TRBJ2-7,12,few,TRBV20-1
CAISGQGYEQYF,TGTGCCATCAGTGGTCAGGGTTACGAGCAGTACTTC,-,TRBJ2-7,12,-,TRBV10-3
CASSQDILRQGAKTQYF,TGTGCCAGCAGCCAAGATATTCTGAGACAGGGGGCAAAGACCCAGTACTTC,TRBD1,TRBJ2-5,17,-,TRBV3-1
CASSPTPRGGYTF,TGTGCCAGCAGCCCCACCCCCAGAGGAGGCTACACCTTC,-,TRBJ1-2,13,few,TRBV13
CASSSGGWGLAKNIQYF,TGTGCCAGCAGCTCGGGTGGGTGGGGACTAGCCAAAAACATTCAGTACTTC,-,TRBJ2-4,17,few,TRBV7-2
CASSLDGYNEKLFF,TGTGCCAGCAGCCTGGACGGATATAATGAAAAACTGTTTTTT,-,TRBJ1-4,14,-,TRBV7-2
CASSHKTGGTEAFF,TGTGCCAGCAGCCACAAGACAGGGGGCACTGAAGCTTTCTTT,TRBD1,TRBJ1-1,14,few,TRBV2
CASRTGGGEQYF,TGTGCCAGCAGGACGGGAGGAGGGGAGCAGTACTTC,TRBD2,TRBJ2-7,12,few,TRBV27
CASSQPGQGDIQYF,TGCGCCAGCAGCCAACCGGGACAGGGTGACATTCAGTACTTC,TRBD1,TRBJ2-4,14,few,TRBV4-3
CASSPRALTPHEQYF,TGTGCCAGCAGCCCCAGGGCCCTTACCCCCCACGAGCAGTACTTC,-,TRBJ2-7,15,-,TRBV6-5
CASSQIRGGSYNEQFF,TGTGCCAGCAGCCAAATTCGCGGGGGTTCCTACAATGAGCAGTTCTTC,TRBD2,TRBJ2-1,16,-,TRBV14
CAKKETQYF,TGTGCCAAAAAAGAGACCCAGTACTTC,-,TRBJ2-5,9,few,TRBV28
CASSLEAGYNEKLFF,TGTGCCAGCAGCTTAGAGGCGGGCTATAATGAAAAACTGTTTTTT,-,TRBJ1-4,15,-,TRBV11-2
CSAPHTGRRNPYEQYF,TGCAGTGCCCCGCATACTGGCCGACGAAATCCCTACGAGCAGTACTTC,-,TRBJ2-7,16,-,TRBV20-1
CASASATDTQYF,TGTGCCAGCGCGTCAGCGACAGATACGCAGTATTTT,-,TRBJ2-3,12,-,TRBV4-2
CASSPSPRETQYF,TGCGCCAGCAGCCCCAGCCCCCGAGAGACCCAGTACTTC,-,TRBJ2-5,13,few,TRBV5-1
CASSWAIAIEAFF,TGTGCCAGCAGTTGGGCTATAGCGATAGAAGCTTTCTTT,-,TRBJ1-1,13,-,TRBV28
CASSLKGGVTDTQYF,TGTGCCAGCAGCTTGAAGGGGGGGGTTACAGATACGCAGTATTTT,-,TRBJ2-3,15,-,TRBV7-3
CASSLEDRASPLHF,TGCGCCAGCAGCTTGGAGGACAGGGCCTCACCCCTCCACTTT,TRBD1,TRBJ1-6,14,-,TRBV5-1
CASSLNVAWAYNEQFF,TGTGCCAGCAGTTTAAATGTCGCCTGGGCCTACAATGAGCAGTTCTTC,-,TRBJ2-1,16,few,TRBV28
CASSYGPRGGSVEQYF,TGTGCCAGCAGTTACGGACCACGGGGCGGGAGCGTCGAGCAGTACTTC,TRBD2,TRBJ2-7,16,few,TRBV6-6
CASSHASGGPPYNEQFF,TGTGCCAGCAGCCACGCTAGCGGGGGGCCCCCTTACAATGAGCAGTTCTTC,TRBD2,TRBJ2-1,17,-,TRBV7-9
CASSQDHGRGGMNTEAFF,TGTGCCAGCAGCCAAGATCACGGCAGGGGAGGGATGAACACTGAAGCTTTCTTT,-,TRBJ1-1,18,-,TRBV3-1
CASSPDRERGGTQYF,TGTGCCAGCAGTCCGGACAGGGAGAGAGGGGGGACCCAGTACTTC,TRBD1,TRBJ2-5,15,-,TRBV12-3/TRBV12-4
CASSLGAENYGYTF,TGCGCCAGCAGCTTGGGGGCGGAGAACTATGGCTACACCTTC,-,TRBJ1-2,14,few,TRBV5-1
CASSQDAGRLGQEQFF,TGTGCCAGTAGCCAAGATGCAGGGAGGCTCGGGCAAGAGCAGTTCTTC,-,TRBJ2-1,16,-,TRBV3-1
CASSFFPRRGSYEQYF,TGTGCCAGCAGTTTCTTTCCCCGGCGGGGGAGCTACGAGCAGTACTTC,TRBD2,TRBJ2-7,16,few,TRBV27
CASSQSVDRGSYGYTF,TGTGCCAGCAGCCAAAGCGTAGACAGGGGCTCCTATGGCTACACCTTC,TRBD1,TRBJ1-2,16,-,TRBV9
CASSKGLVSGNTEAFF,TGTGCCAGCAGCAAAGGACTCGTTTCTGGAAACACTGAAGCTTTCTTT,-,TRBJ1-1,16,-,TRBV6-5
CSAREGGGYSGGTQYF,TGCAGTGCTAGAGAAGGCGGGGGGTACAGCGGTGGTACGCAGTATTTT,TRBD2,TRBJ2-3,16,few,TRBV20-1
CASSRTGRSDEAFF,TGTGCCAGCAGCCGGACAGGGCGGAGTGATGAAGCTTTCTTT,TRBD1,TRBJ1-1,14,few,TRBV7-2
CASSQVGGQGAFVGELFF,TGCGCCAGCAGCCAAGTGGGGGGACAGGGGGCTTTCGTCGGGGAGCTGTTTTTT,TRBD1,TRBJ2-2,18,-,TRBV4-3
CASSLAWGRTSSGANVLTF,TGTGCCAGCAGCTTAGCCTGGGGCAGGACTAGCTCTGGGGCCAACGTCCTGACTTTC,TRBD2,TRBJ2-6,19,few,TRBV7-9
CASSFIGQQETQYF,TGTGCCAGCAGTTTTATCGGACAGCAAGAGACCCAGTACTTC,-,TRBJ2-5,14,few,TRBV12-3/TRBV12-4